The 26 T cell receptor beta chains given below trace back to one sample, sequenced in a study of beta chain features in type 1 diabetes. Investigators reverse transcribed all isolated RNA, so they sequenced expressed TCRB transcripts. The assay was immunoSEQ multiplex PCR, and TCRdb's table has in-frame clones only and misses some. The repertoire holds over 700,000 clones, with 17% as singletons. The specimen sequenced was naive CD4+ T cells from blood. The receptors were sampled from a woman aged 18-30 years in good health.

This sequence joins TRBV28 and TRBJ1-1, with D perhaps TRBD1 (5 bases). CDR3 size: 14 residues. Germline V gene data show CDR1 as MDHEN and CDR2 as SYDVKM. V gave up 1 base and J gave up 7 bases, with 13 bases separating them. The CDR3 region has the DNA TGTGCCAGCAGTTTATCAGTCAGGGCAGGTGAAGCTTTCTTT. Protein: CASSLSVRAGEAFF.

This clone was detected a few times. This sample also contains other DNA sequences that code for the same CDR3. The chain links TRBV18 to TRBJ2-7; 10 bases align to TRBD2. Germline V gene lookup returns CDR1 KGHSH and CDR2 LQKENI. V lost 1 base to trimming and J lost 3 bases; unmatched junction nucleotides: 3. CDR3 length equals 15 residues. The CDR3 protein is CASSPRASGSYEQYF. The CDR3 bases are TGTGCCAGCTCACCACGGGCTAGCGGGAGCTACGAGCAGTACTTC. The full variable domain, its missing parts supplied by reference TRBV18 and TRBJ2-7, is NAGVMQNPRHLVRRRGQEARLRCSPMKGHSHVYWYRQLPEEGLKFMVYLQKENIIDESGMPKERFSAEFPKEGPSILRIQQVVRGDSAAYFCASSPRASGSYEQYFGPGTRLTVT.

The chain combines TRBV2 with TRBJ2-1; 9 bases align to TRBD2. The CDR3 runs 16 residues. The germline V gene has CDR1 SNHLY and CDR2 FYNNEI. With V trimmed by 4 bases and J by 9 bases, 13 bases remained unmatched. The CDR3 sequence: CASSVVGLARKSEQFF. As DNA, the CDR3 is TGTGCCAGCAGTGTGGTGGGACTAGCAAGGAAAAGTGAGCAGTTCTTC.

V gene TRBV5-1 combines with J gene TRBJ2-1; 10 nucleotides match TRBD1. CDR3 length: 15 residues. Trimming cost V 3 bases and J 4 bases; bases outside gene matches: 4. Looked up from germline, CDR1 is SGHRS and CDR2 is YFSETQ. The CDR3 sequence is CASSSRDRGYNEQFF. CDR3 bases: TGCGCCAGCAGCTCCCGGGACAGGGGATACAATGAGCAGTTCTTC.

The chain links TRBV18 to TRBJ2-3; 7 nucleotides align to TRBD2. CDR3 length equals 17 residues. Germline V CDR1 and CDR2: KGHSH, LQKENI. With V trimmed by 0 bases and J by 4 bases, 10 bases remained unmatched. The CDR3, as DNA: TGTGCCAGCTCACCACCGGCGCCTAGCGGAAGATCAGATACGCAGTATTTT. It specifies CASSPPAPSGRSDTQYF.

The chain is built from TRBV11-1 and TRBJ2-1; D gene uncertain. The length of the CDR3 is 14 residues. V dropped 3 bases and J dropped 3 bases, with 9 bases sitting between them. The V gene's germline CDR1 is SGHAT and CDR2 FQDESV (reference sequence). CDR3 amino acids: CASSLSQIYNEQFF. As DNA, the CDR3 is TGTGCCAGCAGCTTGTCACAGATCTACAATGAGCAGTTCTTC.

This clone was detected a few times. The V and J genes are TRBV5-4 and TRBJ1-2; D gene ambiguous. Germline loops: CDR1 SGHNT, CDR2 YYREEE (reference sequence). The V end was cut by 1 base, the J end by 6 bases, with 19 bases between. The CDR3 consists of 16 residues. CDR3 in amino acids: CASSLTGIPTTHGYTF. The CDR3 DNA follows: TGTGCCAGCAGCTTGACGGGAATTCCAACCACACATGGCTACACCTTC.

This clone was seen only a few times. The rearrangement uses TRBV6-6 and TRBJ1-2, with a weak D call TRBD1 (6 bases). V was pared by 2 bases and J by 0 bases, with 7 bases between. CDR3 size: 14 residues. The germline V gene has CDR1 MNHNY and CDR2 SVGAGI (reference sequence). CDR3 DNA: TGTGCCAGCAGTTACAAGGGGGCTAACTATGGCTACACCTTC. It translates to CASSYKGANYGYTF.

This clone occurred a few times. The chain joins TRBV28 to TRBJ2-1; the match to TRBD2 covers 15 bases. There are 16 residues in the CDR3. Germline values: CDR1 MDHEN, CDR2 SYDVKM. The junction had 6 bases not matched to a gene; V was cut back by 5 bases and J by 7 bases. The CDR3 nucleotides are TGTGCCAGCAGTCGAAGCGGGACTAGCGGGAGGAATGAGCAGTTCTTC. It specifies CASSRSGTSGRNEQFF.

In this sample, this clone turned up a few times. The chain combines TRBV7-3 with TRBJ2-2; no clear D. This CDR3 has 15 residues. The germline V and J ends were trimmed by 6 bases and 0 bases, with 11 bases remaining between them. CDR1 is SGHTA and CDR2 is FQGTGA in the germline V gene. CDR3 amino acids: CASSSKGTNTGELFF. The CDR3 DNA follows: TGTGCCAGCAGTTCGAAGGGCACGAACACCGGGGAGCTGTTTTTT.

This clone was detected only a few times. The V call is TRBV5-4, the J call TRBJ1-1; a weak D match, TRBD1 (6 bases). Germline CDR1 SGHNT, CDR2 YYREEE (reference sequence). V was pared by 1 base and J by 5 bases, with 15 bases between. This CDR3 comprises 15 residues. Here the CDR3 reads CASSLFRGGRTEAFF. DNA for the CDR3: TGTGCCAGCAGCTTGTTCCGCGGGGGGCGGACTGAAGCTTTCTTT.

In its sample, this clone was seen a few times. The chain combines TRBV6-1 with TRBJ2-1, with 7 bases identical to TRBD1. The CDR3 contains 15 residues. The J segment lost 2 bases and the V segment lost 7 bases, leaving 8 bases of the junction unmatched. Per the germline V gene, CDR1 is MNHNS and CDR2 is SASEGT. The DNA of the CDR3 is TGTGCCAGCAATCGAAGGGGGACAGCCTACAATGAGCAGTTCTTC. The encoded protein is CASNRRGTAYNEQFF.

The rearrangement uses TRBV7-9 and TRBJ2-5; 11 bases map to TRBD2. Germline values: CDR1 SEHNR, CDR2 FQNEAQ (reference sequence). V gave up 3 bases and J gave up 5 bases; unmatched junction bases: 14. The CDR3 covers 18 residues. CDR3 in amino acids: CASSLRLGGLAAGETQYF. DNA for the CDR3: TGTGCCAGCAGCTTGAGGCTTGGGGGACTAGCGGCCGGGGAGACCCAGTACTTC.

This clone was observed a handful of times. V is TRBV28 and J is TRBJ2-1, with 10 bases that match TRBD2. From germline, CDR1 is MDHEN and CDR2 SYDVKM. The V gene end was trimmed by 2 bases and the J gene end by 8 bases; junction bases not matched to a gene: 6. This CDR3 comprises 15 residues. CDR3 coding DNA: TGTGCCAGCAGTTTACTAGCGGGAGACCGGGATGAGCAGTTCTTC. Translating it yields CASSLLAGDRDEQFF.

This clone was recorded a few times. The chain joins TRBV7-8 to TRBJ2-3, with a tentative D call TRBD1 (5 bases). This CDR3 contains 13 residues. The V end lost 5 bases, the J end lost 6 bases, and 12 bases lay between the germline ends. CDR1 is SGHVS, CDR2 FQNEAQ, per germline. CDR3 in amino acids: CASSLGPSDTQYF. CDR3 nucleotides: TGTGCCAGCAGCCTGGGGCCCTCGGATACGCAGTATTTT.

The chain uses TRBV7-9 and TRBJ2-2, with D possibly TRBD1 on 5 matching bases. Germline CDR1 and CDR2: SEHNR and FQNEAQ (reference sequence). V gave up 1 base and J gave up 2 bases, with 11 bases separating them. This CDR3 spans 16 amino acids. CDR3 amino acids: CASSLGFQGNTGELFF. The CDR3 DNA sequence: TGTGCCAGCAGCTTAGGATTCCAGGGTAACACCGGGGAGCTGTTTTTT.

This clone was observed a handful of times. The rearrangement uses TRBV28 and TRBJ1-2; D is uncertain. With 8 bases removed from V and 4 bases from J, the gap between germline ends came to 5 bases. The CDR3 is 10 residues long. Germline CDR1 MDHEN, CDR2 SYDVKM. The CDR3 reads CASGVYGYTF. DNA for the CDR3: TGTGCCAGCGGGGTCTATGGCTACACCTTC.

This clone was detected only a few times. The chain couples TRBV28 to TRBJ2-7; D is ambiguous. Trimming pared 4 bases from V and 0 bases from J, leaving 19 bases between. Germline assignment: CDR1 MDHEN and CDR2 SYDVKM. This CDR3 is 17 amino acids long. CDR3 nucleotide sequence: TGTGCCAGCAGTTCCTCCCCAATGGCGAGAGTCTCCTACGAGCAGTACTTC. Amino acid sequence: CASSSSPMARVSYEQYF.

This chain uses TRBV7-3 with TRBJ2-4, with TRBD2 matching 8 bases. J gave up 8 bases and V 8 bases, and 17 bases lay outside the gene matches. The length of the CDR3 is 16 residues. CDR1 SGHTA and CDR2 FQGTGA come from the germline V gene. CDR3 sequence: CASPATREGFLDIQYF. The DNA for the CDR3 is TGTGCCAGCCCTGCCACCCGGGAGGGGTTCCTGGACATTCAGTACTTC. Using reference TRBV7-3 and TRBJ2-4 for the parts outside the CDR3, the full variable domain is GAGVSQTPSNKVTEKGKYVELRCDPISGHTALYWYRQSLGQGPEFLIYFQGTGAADDSGLPNDRFFAVRPEGSVSTLKIQRTERGDSAVYLCASPATREGFLDIQYFGAGTRLSVL.

This clone was picked up a small number of times. The V gene is TRBV27, the J gene TRBJ1-2; possible D gene TRBD1, 5 bases. Trimming removed 8 bases at V and 3 bases at J, with 19 bases between. CDR3 size: 15 residues. Germline V CDR1 and CDR2: MNHEY, SMNVEV (reference sequence). Written as DNA, the CDR3 is TGTGCCAGCGGTCTTTCACAGGCTAATCACTATGGCTACACCTTC. Protein product: CASGLSQANHYGYTF.

The gene calls are TRBV28 and TRBJ2-3; 9 bases match TRBD2. This CDR3 is 15 amino acids long. From germline, CDR1 is MDHEN and CDR2 SYDVKM. V was clipped by 5 bases and J by 10 bases; unmatched bases: 13. CDR3 bases: TGTGCCAGCAGTCCAGCGGGAGGATTTAACCCCCCGCAGTATTTT. Translated, it gives CASSPAGGFNPPQYF.

The gene calls are TRBV7-6 and TRBJ2-1; 7 bases are shared with TRBD1. Germline V lookup: CDR1 SGHVS, CDR2 FNYEAQ. The junction had 0 bases not matched to a gene; V was cut back by 1 base and J by 0 bases. The CDR3 contains 15 residues. The CDR3: CASSLGTGSYNEQFF. In DNA, the CDR3 is TGTGCCAGCAGCTTAGGGACAGGCTCCTACAATGAGCAGTTCTTC.

J is TRBJ2-3 and V is TRBV28, with 7 nucleotides matching TRBD1. Looked up from germline, CDR1 is MDHEN and CDR2 is SYDVKM. There are 15 residues in the CDR3. The J segment lost 3 bases and the V segment lost 8 bases, leaving 11 bases of the junction unmatched. Here the CDR3 reads CASPPAAGGTDTQYF. The CDR3 DNA is TGTGCCAGCCCCCCGGCGGCAGGGGGAACAGATACGCAGTATTTT.

V usage is TRBV7-2 and J usage is TRBJ2-7; D may correspond to TRBD1 or TRBD2 (5 bases each). CDR1 is SGHTA and CDR2 is FQGNSA in the germline V gene. The V and J ends lost 5 bases and 5 bases respectively, with 16 bases between them. This CDR3 has 14 residues. Here the CDR3 reads CASSLQTGRNEQYF. CDR3 bases: TGTGCCAGCAGCCTCCAAACGGGACGGAACGAGCAGTACTTC.

This sequence joins TRBV6-5 and TRBJ2-1; no firm D call. V was pared by 2 bases and J by 6 bases, with 14 bases between. The CDR3 has 15 residues. The V gene's germline CDR1 is MNHEY and CDR2 SVGAGI. The CDR3 protein is CASSYNGWMGNEQFF. CDR3 bases: TGTGCCAGCAGTTACAATGGTTGGATGGGCAATGAGCAGTTCTTC.

In its sample, this clone was seen a few times. V usage is TRBV20-1 and J usage is TRBJ2-1; D is possibly TRBD2 (6 bases). Germline V CDR1 and CDR2: DFQATT, SNEGSKA (reference sequence). V was shortened by 4 bases and J by 12 bases, with 13 bases between the two germline ends. The CDR3 covers 11 residues. The CDR3 DNA reads as TGCAGTGCTACCAGGACTATTGGGCAGTTCTTC. Protein sequence: CSATRTIGQFF.